Listed below are T cell receptor beta chains from one sample, sequenced in a study of cytomegalovirus exposure and HLA in healthy donors. Method: immunoSEQ multiplex PCR; TCRdb's copy keeps in-frame clones and lacks some. The table records 100,000 or so clones, 60% to 85% of them present only once. Sequencing was performed on PBMCs. These receptors were collected from a female donor in good health and CMV-seronegative. Each CDR3 is given with its conserved first and last residue. The D gene is left open where the match is weak. Expanded clones are given a class, and other clones once, few, many or no size at all.

cdr3_length	v_call	j_call	d_call	clone_size	cdr3_aa	cdr3_nt
12	TRBV2	TRBJ2-7	.	.	CASSGVSYEQYF	TGTGCCAGCAGTGGAGTTTCCTACGAGCAGTACTTC
15	TRBV7-6	TRBJ1-6	.	.	CASSRTSSYNSPLHF	TGTGCCAGCAGTCGAACGAGCTCCTATAATTCACCCCTCCACTTT
15	TRBV11-2	TRBJ2-5	TRBD1	.	CASSLGTGDQETQYF	TGTGCCAGCAGCTTAGGGACAGGGGATCAAGAGACCCAGTACTTC
14	TRBV29-1	TRBJ1-2	.	.	CSVETGTANYGYTF	TGCAGCGTTGAGACAGGAACCGCTAACTATGGCTACACCTTC
16	TRBV7-9	TRBJ2-6	.	.	CSSSLDLSSGANVLTF	TGTTCCAGCAGCTTAGACTTATCCTCTGGGGCCAACGTCCTGACTTTC
18	TRBV5-1	TRBJ2-3	TRBD2	.	CASSASGNSGASTDTQYF	TGCGCCAGCAGCGCTTCGGGAAATAGCGGGGCCAGCACAGATACGCAGTATTTT
16	TRBV30	TRBJ2-1	TRBD2	.	CAWSPLAESSYNEQFF	TGTGCCTGGAGCCCACTAGCGGAGAGCTCCTACAATGAGCAGTTCTTC
12	TRBV11-2	TRBJ2-7	.	.	CASSFGQGEQYF	TGTGCCAGCAGCTTCGGCCAGGGCGAGCAGTACTTC
13	TRBV7-3	TRBJ2-3	.	many	CASSLREGDTQYF	TGTGCCAGCAGCTTACGCGAGGGAGATACGCAGTATTTT
13	TRBV7-3	TRBJ2-3	.	.	CASSLSSQGTQYF	TGTGCCAGCAGCTTATCTTCTCAGGGTACGCAGTATTTT
14	TRBV19	TRBJ2-3	.	.	CASSQSGSTDTQYF	TGTGCCAGTAGTCAGAGCGGTAGCACAGATACGCAGTATTTT
15	TRBV2	TRBJ1-4	TRBD1	few	CASDLGQGWAEKLFF	TGTGCCAGCGACCTCGGACAGGGTTGGGCTGAAAAACTGTTTTTT
16	TRBV4-2	TRBJ2-7	.	.	CASSQEEGAPTYEQYF	TGTGCCAGCAGCCAAGAGGAAGGGGCTCCTACCTACGAGCAGTACTTC
15	TRBV6-5	TRBJ1-1	.	.	CASSYYGDKNTEAFF	TGTGCCAGCAGTTACTACGGGGACAAGAACACTGAAGCTTTCTTT
14	TRBV4-1	TRBJ2-5	TRBD2	.	CASSQERGYETQYF	TGCGCCAGCAGCCAAGAGCGGGGGTACGAGACCCAGTACTTC
14	TRBV2	TRBJ1-5	TRBD1	.	CASSQGASNQPQHF	TGTGCCAGCAGTCAGGGGGCTAGCAATCAGCCCCAGCATTTT
14	TRBV5-1	TRBJ1-2	TRBD1	.	CASSTGTGVYGYTF	TGCGCCAGCAGCACAGGGACAGGAGTATATGGCTACACCTTC
17	TRBV5-4	TRBJ2-2	TRBD2	.	CASSELAGGYNTGELFF	TGTGCCAGCAGCGAACTAGCGGGGGGCTATAACACCGGGGAGCTGTTTTTT
14	TRBV2	TRBJ1-6	TRBD1	.	CASRAGQGYSPLHF	TGTGCCAGCAGGGCGGGACAGGGATATTCACCCCTCCACTTT
16	TRBV4-1	TRBJ1-4	.	.	CASSPDGGSTNEKLFF	TGCGCCAGCAGCCCAGACGGAGGTTCAACTAATGAAAAACTGTTTTTT
14	TRBV27	TRBJ2-1	.	.	CASSLRPLGNEQFF	TGTGCCAGCAGTTTAAGGCCCCTCGGGAATGAGCAGTTCTTC
14	TRBV5-4	TRBJ1-1	TRBD1	few	CASSRGQGRTEAFF	TGTGCCAGCAGCCGCGGACAGGGGAGGACTGAAGCTTTCTTT
14	TRBV28	TRBJ2-1	TRBD2	.	CASSTGTSVPEQFF	TGTGCCAGCAGTACCGGGACTAGCGTTCCTGAGCAGTTCTTC
14	TRBV11-2	TRBJ2-3	TRBD2	.	CASGRAGLTDTQYF	TGTGCCAGCGGGAGGGCGGGACTCACAGATACGCAGTATTTT